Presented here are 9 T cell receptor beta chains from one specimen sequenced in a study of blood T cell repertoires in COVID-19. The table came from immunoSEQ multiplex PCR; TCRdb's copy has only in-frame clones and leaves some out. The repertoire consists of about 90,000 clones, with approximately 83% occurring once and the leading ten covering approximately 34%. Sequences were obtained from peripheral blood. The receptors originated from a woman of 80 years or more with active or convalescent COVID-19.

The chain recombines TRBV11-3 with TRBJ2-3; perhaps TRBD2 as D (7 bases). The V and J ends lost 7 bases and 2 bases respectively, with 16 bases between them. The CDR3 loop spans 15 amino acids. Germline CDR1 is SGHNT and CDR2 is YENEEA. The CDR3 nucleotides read TGTGCCAGCAAAGGGGGGGTTTGGTACACAGATACGCAGTATTTT. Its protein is CASKGGVWYTDTQYF.

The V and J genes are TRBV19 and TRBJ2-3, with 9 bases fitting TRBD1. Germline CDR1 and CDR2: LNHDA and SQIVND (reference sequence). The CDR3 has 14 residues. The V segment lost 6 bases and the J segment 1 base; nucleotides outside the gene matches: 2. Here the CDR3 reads CASSRDRGTDTQYF. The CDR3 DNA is TGTGCCAGTAGCAGGGACAGGGGCACAGATACGCAGTATTTT. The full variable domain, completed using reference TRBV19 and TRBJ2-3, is DGGITQSPKYLFRKEGQNVTLSCEQNLNHDAMYWYRQDPGQGLRLIYYSQIVNDFQKGDIAEGYSVSREKKESFPLTVTSAQKNPTAFYLCASSRDRGTDTQYFGPGTRLTVL.

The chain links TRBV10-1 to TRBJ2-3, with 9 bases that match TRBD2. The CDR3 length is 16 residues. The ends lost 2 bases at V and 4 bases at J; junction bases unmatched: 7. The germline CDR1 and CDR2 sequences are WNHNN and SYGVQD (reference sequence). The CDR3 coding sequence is TGCGCCAGCAGTGAGAGAACTAGCGGGTGGTCAGATACGCAGTATTTT. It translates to CASSERTSGWSDTQYF.

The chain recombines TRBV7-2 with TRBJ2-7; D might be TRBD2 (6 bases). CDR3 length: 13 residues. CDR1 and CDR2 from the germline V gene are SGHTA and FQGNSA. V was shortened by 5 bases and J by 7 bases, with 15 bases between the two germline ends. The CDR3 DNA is TGTGCCAGCAGCCCGAGGACTAATAATGAGCAGTACTTC. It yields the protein CASSPRTNNEQYF.

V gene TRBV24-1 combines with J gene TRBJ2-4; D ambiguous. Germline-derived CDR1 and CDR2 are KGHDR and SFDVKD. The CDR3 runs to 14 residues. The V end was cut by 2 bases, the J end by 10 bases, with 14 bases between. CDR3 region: CATSDSTGPSIQYF. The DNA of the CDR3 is TGTGCCACCAGTGATTCAACGGGTCCTTCAATTCAGTACTTC.

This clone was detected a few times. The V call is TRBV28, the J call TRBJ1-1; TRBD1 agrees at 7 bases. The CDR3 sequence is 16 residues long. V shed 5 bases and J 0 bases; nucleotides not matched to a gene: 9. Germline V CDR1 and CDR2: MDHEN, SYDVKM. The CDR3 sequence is CASSHPGTDLNTEAFF. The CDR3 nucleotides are TGTGCCAGCAGTCATCCTGGGACAGACCTGAACACTGAAGCTTTCTTT.

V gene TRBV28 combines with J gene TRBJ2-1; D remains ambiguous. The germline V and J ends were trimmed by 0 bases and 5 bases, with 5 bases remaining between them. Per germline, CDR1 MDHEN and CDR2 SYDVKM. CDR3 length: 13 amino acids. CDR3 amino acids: CASSLWSNNEQFF. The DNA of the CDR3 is TGTGCCAGCAGTTTATGGAGTAACAATGAGCAGTTCTTC.

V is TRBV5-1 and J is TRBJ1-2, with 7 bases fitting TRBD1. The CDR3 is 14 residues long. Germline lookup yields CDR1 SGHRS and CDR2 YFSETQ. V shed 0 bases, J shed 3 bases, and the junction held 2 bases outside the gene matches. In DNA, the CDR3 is TGCGCCAGCAGCTTGGAAGGGGGCGACTATGGCTACACCTTC. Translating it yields CASSLEGGDYGYTF.

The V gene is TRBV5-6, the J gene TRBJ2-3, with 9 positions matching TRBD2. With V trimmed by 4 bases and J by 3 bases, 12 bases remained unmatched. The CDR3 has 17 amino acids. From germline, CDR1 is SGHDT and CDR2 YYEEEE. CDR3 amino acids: CASSPRQAGGPTDTQYF. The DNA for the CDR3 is TGTGCCAGCAGCCCCCGTCAAGCGGGAGGACCAACAGATACGCAGTATTTT.